This paragraph reports one TCR beta chain. These data belong to a study of T cell changes during pregnancy in multiple sclerosis. Only in-frame clones appear in the TCRdb table, and some are missing; sequencing was by immunoSEQ multiplex PCR. The profile shows approximately 40,000 clones, 92% of them singletons. The specimen comprised CD4+ T cells from peripheral blood mononuclear cells, sampled after pregnancy. The receptor's source is a female donor in good health, enrolled as a control in a pregnancy study.

The CDR3 here is CASSRRTGTGTEAFF. The CDR3 DNA is TGTGCCAGCAGCCGACGGACAGGGACAGGCACTGAAGCTTTCTTT. J is TRBJ1-1 and V is TRBV13; 8 bases line up with TRBD1. The CDR3 loop spans 15 amino acids. V was clipped by 5 bases and J by 4 bases; unmatched bases: 9. From germline, CDR1 is PRHDT and CDR2 FYEKMQ (reference sequence).